This TCR beta chain was identified in a study of blood T cell repertoires in COVID-19. The CDR3 has 14 amino acids. Unmatched junction bases numbered 6, after V lost 7 bases and J lost 5 bases. The germline V gene encodes CDR1 LNHDA and CDR2 SQIVND (reference sequence). Clones were sequenced by immunoSEQ multiplex PCR, and TCRdb holds only the in-frame ones, with some missing. The sample carries roughly 50,000 clones, about 90% recorded once. The gene calls are TRBV19 and TRBJ2-1; 9 bases agree with TRBD1. This receptor was identified in a man aged 45-65 years with active COVID-19. Sequenced input: peripheral blood. In nucleotides, the CDR3 is TGTGCCAGTAACTTCGGGACAGGGAACAATGAGCAGTTCTTC. It specifies CASNFGTGNNEQFF.